This TCR beta chain was retrieved from a study of blood T cell repertoires in COVID-19. Study background: Sites in the United States, Italy and Spain provided acute and convalescent COVID-19 samples. PBMCs, B-cell-depleted T cells, or T cells provided the cDNA or gDNA that made up the material.

Measured with immunoSEQ multiplex PCR; TCRdb has only the in-frame clones, and not every one. The sample comprises tens of thousands of clones, 85% to 90% of which are singletons, and over 6% rests with the top ten. This CDR3 is built from 17 residues. Trimming at V came to 5 bases and at J to 2 bases, leaving 7 bases not matched to a gene. Germline V gene data show CDR1 as LGHDT and CDR2 as YNNKEL (reference sequence). The chain employs TRBV3-1 (or the pseudogene TRBV3-2) and TRBJ2-3; 13 bases are a match to TRBD2. The source is a man in his fifties with active COVID-19. The sequenced sample was peripheral blood. CDR3 coding DNA: TGTGCCAGCAGCGGGGGGGGACTAGCGGGATCCACAGATACGCAGTATTTT. This encodes CASSGGGLAGSTDTQYF.